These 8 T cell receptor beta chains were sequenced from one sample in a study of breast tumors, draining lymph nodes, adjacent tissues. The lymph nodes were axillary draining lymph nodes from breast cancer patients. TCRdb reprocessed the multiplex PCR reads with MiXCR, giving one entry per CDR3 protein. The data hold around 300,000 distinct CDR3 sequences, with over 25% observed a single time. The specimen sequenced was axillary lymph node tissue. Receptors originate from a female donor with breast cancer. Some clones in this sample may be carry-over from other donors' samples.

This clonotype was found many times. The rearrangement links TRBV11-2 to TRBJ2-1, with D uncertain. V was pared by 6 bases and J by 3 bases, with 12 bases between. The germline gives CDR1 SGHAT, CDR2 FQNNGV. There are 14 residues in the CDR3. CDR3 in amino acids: CASRLSDNYNEQFF. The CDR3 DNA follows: TGTGCCAGCAGACTTTCAGATAACTACAATGAGCAGTTCTTC.

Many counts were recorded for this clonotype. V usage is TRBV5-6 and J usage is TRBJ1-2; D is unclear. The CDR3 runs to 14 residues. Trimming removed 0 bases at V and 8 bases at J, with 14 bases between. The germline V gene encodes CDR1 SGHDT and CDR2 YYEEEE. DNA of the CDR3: TGTGCCAGCAGCTTGGGCAGGAGGGTGAGCGGCTACACCTTC. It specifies CASSLGRRVSGYTF.

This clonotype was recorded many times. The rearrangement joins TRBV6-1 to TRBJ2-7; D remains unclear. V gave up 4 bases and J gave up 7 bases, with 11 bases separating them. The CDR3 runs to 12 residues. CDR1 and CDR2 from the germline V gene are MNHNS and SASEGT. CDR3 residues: CASSVLSREQYF. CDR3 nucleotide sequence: TGTGCCAGCAGTGTCCTGTCTCGGGAGCAGTACTTC.

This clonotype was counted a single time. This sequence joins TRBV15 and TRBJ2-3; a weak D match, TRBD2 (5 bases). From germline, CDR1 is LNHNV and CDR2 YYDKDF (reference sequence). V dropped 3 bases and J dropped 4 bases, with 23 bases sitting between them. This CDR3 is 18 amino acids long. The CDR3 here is CATSSQGARVLRADTQYF. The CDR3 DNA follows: TGTGCCACCAGCAGCCAAGGAGCACGGGTCTTGAGGGCAGATACGCAGTATTTT.

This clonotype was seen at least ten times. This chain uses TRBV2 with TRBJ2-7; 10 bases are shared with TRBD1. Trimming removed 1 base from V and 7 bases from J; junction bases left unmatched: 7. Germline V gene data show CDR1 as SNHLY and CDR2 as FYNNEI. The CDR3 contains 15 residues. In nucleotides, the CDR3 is TGTGCCAGCAGTGAAGGGACAGGGGGGCTAAGGGAGCAGTACTTC. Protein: CASSEGTGGLREQYF.

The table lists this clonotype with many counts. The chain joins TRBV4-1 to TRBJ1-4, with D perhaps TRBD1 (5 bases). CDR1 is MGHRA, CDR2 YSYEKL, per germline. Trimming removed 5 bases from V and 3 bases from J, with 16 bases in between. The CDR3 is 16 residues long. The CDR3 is CASSSGTRRANEKLFF. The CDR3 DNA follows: TGCGCCAGCAGCTCCGGGACCCGGAGGGCTAATGAAAAACTGTTTTTT.

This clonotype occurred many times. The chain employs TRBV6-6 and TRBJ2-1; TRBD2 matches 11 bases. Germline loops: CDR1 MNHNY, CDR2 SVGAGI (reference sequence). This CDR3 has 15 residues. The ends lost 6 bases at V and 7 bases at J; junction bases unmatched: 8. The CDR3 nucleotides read TGTGCCAGCAGCCCCCTAGCGGGAGGAGGAAATGAGCAGTTCTTC. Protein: CASSPLAGGGNEQFF.

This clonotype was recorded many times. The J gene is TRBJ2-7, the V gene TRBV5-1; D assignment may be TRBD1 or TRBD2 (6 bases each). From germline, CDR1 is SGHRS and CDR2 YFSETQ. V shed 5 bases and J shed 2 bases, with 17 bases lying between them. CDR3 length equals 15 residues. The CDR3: CASRASGATTYEQYF. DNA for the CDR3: TGCGCCAGCAGGGCGTCGGGGGCTACTACCTACGAGCAGTACTTC. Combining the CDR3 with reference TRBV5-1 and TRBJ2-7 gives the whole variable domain KAGVTQTPRYLIKTRGQQVTLSCSPISGHRSVSWYQQTPGQGLQFLFEYFSETQRNKGNFPGRFSGRQFSNSRSEMNVSTLELGDSALYLCASRASGATTYEQYFGPGTRLTVT.